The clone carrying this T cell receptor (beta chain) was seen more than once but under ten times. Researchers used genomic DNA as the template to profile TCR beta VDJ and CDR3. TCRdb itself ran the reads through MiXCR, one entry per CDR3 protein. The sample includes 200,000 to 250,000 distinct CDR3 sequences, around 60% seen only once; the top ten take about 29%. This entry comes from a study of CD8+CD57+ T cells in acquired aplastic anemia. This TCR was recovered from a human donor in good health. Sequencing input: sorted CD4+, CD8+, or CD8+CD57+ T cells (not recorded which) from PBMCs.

Here the CDR3 reads CASSFRNNEQFF. CDR3 nucleotides: TGTGCCAGCAGCTTCCGAAACAATGAGCAGTTCTTC. The chain combines TRBV5-6 with TRBJ2-1; no firm D call. The CDR3 sequence is 12 residues long. Germline V CDR1 and CDR2: SGHDT, YYEEEE. V was pared by 2 bases and J by 5 bases, with 5 bases between.